The source of this T cell receptor beta chain is a study of radiotherapy plus CTLA-4 blockade in lung cancer. Data came from immunoSEQ multiplex PCR; TCRdb stores just in-frame clones and leaves some out. The table lists some 25,000 clones, about 76% of them singletons. The receptor was isolated from a human donor with non-small cell lung cancer whose response to radiotherapy plus ipilimumab could not be evaluated. The sequences come from peripheral blood, collected from a patient treated with radiotherapy plus ipilimumab.

The CDR3 bases are TGTGCCAGCACCACCCAGGGGGCGCTACAAGAGACCCAGTACTTC. Residues: CASTTQGALQETQYF. The genes are TRBV5-5 and TRBJ2-5, with TRBD1 identical over 8 bases. This CDR3 has 15 amino acids. J gave up 2 bases and V 6 bases, and 9 bases lay outside the gene matches. Germline V CDR1 and CDR2: SGHKS, YYEKEE (reference sequence).